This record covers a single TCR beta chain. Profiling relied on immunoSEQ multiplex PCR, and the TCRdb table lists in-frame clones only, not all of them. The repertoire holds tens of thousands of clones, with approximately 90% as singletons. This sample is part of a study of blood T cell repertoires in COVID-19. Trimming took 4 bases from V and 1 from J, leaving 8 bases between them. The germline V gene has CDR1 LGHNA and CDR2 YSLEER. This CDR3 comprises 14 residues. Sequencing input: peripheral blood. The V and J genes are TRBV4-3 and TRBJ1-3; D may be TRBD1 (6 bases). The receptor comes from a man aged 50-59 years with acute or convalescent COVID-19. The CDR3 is CASSPTGSGNTIYF. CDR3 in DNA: TGCGCCAGCAGCCCAACAGGGTCTGGAAACACCATATATTTT.